What follows are 32 T cell receptor beta chains derived from one specimen sequenced in a study of shared T cell receptors in the human thymus. Sequencing used immunoSEQ multiplex PCR; TCRdb keeps in-frame clones, though not all of them. The table lists hundreds of thousands of clones, about 89% of them singletons. In addition, the sample was reused for a study of human thymus T cells.

The sample was thymocytes. Receptors were obtained from a boy under two years old with a congenital heart defect.

The chain has TRBV6-5 and TRBJ1-1; D possibly corresponds to TRBD1 (5 bases). The CDR3 has 15 amino acids. Germline lookup yields CDR1 MNHEY and CDR2 SVGAGI. V was shortened by 5 bases and J by 1 base, with 14 bases between the two germline ends. The CDR3 nucleotides read TGTGCCAGCAGTACCAACAGGCCACCGAACACTGAAGCTTTCTTT. The encoded protein is CASSTNRPPNTEAFF.

The chain joins TRBV4-3 to TRBJ1-2; TRBD1 might be the D (5 bases). This CDR3 region has 15 residues. Germline assignment: CDR1 LGHNA and CDR2 YSLEER. V was cut by 0 bases and J by 8 bases, with 16 bases left in between. CDR3 nucleotides: TGCGCCAGCAGCCAAGATGGGGGGAAAGGTCGCGGCTACACCTTC. Its translation: CASSQDGGKGRGYTF.

CDR3 sequence reads: CASSEGTGGDSPLHF. The CDR3 DNA sequence: TGTGCCAGCAGTGAAGGAACAGGGGGCGATTCACCCCTCCACTTT. V gene TRBV2 combines with J gene TRBJ1-6; 9 nucleotides align to TRBD1. Germline CDR1 and CDR2: SNHLY and FYNNEI. V gave up 1 base and J gave up 8 bases; unmatched junction bases: 3. CDR3 length: 15 amino acids.

The DNA of the CDR3 is TGTGCCAGCAGGGCCGGGACTAGCGGGGAGAGTAGCACAGATACGCAGTATTTT. Translated: CASRAGTSGESSTDTQYF. The rearrangement links TRBV5-4 to TRBJ2-3; 13 positions agree with TRBD2. After removal of 5 bases from V and 0 bases from J, the junction contained 9 bases not matched to a gene. This CDR3 comprises 18 residues. The germline V gene has CDR1 SGHNT and CDR2 YYREEE (reference sequence).

CDR3 DNA: TGTGCCAGCAGTTTATTCCCTCGGACAGGGATGATGGGGGGCTACACCTTC. It specifies CASSLFPRTGMMGGYTF. This chain links TRBV28 with TRBJ1-2, with 8 positions matching TRBD1. J lost 8 bases, V lost 1 base, and 15 bases had no gene match. The CDR3 is 17 residues long. Germline loops: CDR1 MDHEN, CDR2 SYDVKM.

This chain links TRBV6-5 with TRBJ2-7; 8 bases agree with TRBD1. Unmatched junction bases numbered 10, after V lost 5 bases and J lost 4 bases. The CDR3 contains 15 residues. CDR1 MNHEY and CDR2 SVGAGI come from the germline V gene. CDR3 DNA: TGTGCCAGCAGTAGAAGACTGGACAGGGCTTACGAGCAGTACTTC. Its translation: CASSRRLDRAYEQYF.

The CDR3 region has the DNA TGTGCCAGCAACGACGCCGGGACTAGCGGTTACGAGCAGTACTTC. As protein: CASNDAGTSGYEQYF. The rearrangement links TRBV5-4 to TRBJ2-7, with TRBD2 matching over 11 bases. The junction had 9 bases not matched to a gene; V was cut back by 6 bases and J by 4 bases. The CDR3 runs to 15 residues. Germline V CDR1 and CDR2: SGHNT, YYREEE (reference sequence).

This chain connects TRBV7-9 to TRBJ1-1; 8 bases line up with TRBD1. This CDR3 spans 14 amino acids. The germline gives CDR1 SEHNR, CDR2 FQNEAQ (reference sequence). The ends lost 10 bases at V and 6 bases at J; junction bases unmatched: 13. CDR3 DNA sequence: TGTGCCACAAACCGGGGACAGGAGGAGCCTGAAGCTTTCTTT. It translates to CATNRGQEEPEAFF.

The rearrangement joins TRBV18 to TRBJ2-3, with a tentative D call TRBD1 (6 bases). The CDR3 totals 18 residues. The V gene's germline CDR1 is KGHSH and CDR2 LQKENI. V shed 5 bases and J shed 0 bases, with 21 bases lying between them. The CDR3 coding sequence is TGTGCCAGCTCATTCTTGCCACCGGGACACTCTAGCACAGATACGCAGTATTTT. Protein sequence: CASSFLPPGHSSTDTQYF.

The chain couples TRBV4-3 to TRBJ2-3, with D perhaps TRBD1 (5 bases). The V gene lost 1 base and the J gene lost 6 bases, with 14 bases spanning the gap. Germline loops: CDR1 LGHNA, CDR2 YSLEER. CDR3 length: 15 residues. CDR3 sequence (DNA): TGCGCCAGCAGCCAAGGGGGCGGCCCAGCGGATACGCAGTATTTT. This gives the protein CASSQGGGPADTQYF.

This chain connects TRBV14 to TRBJ2-2, with D uncertain. This CDR3 has 13 residues. Germline CDR1 is SGHDN and CDR2 is FVKESK. Trimming shortened V by 3 bases and J by 2 bases, and 4 bases separated the two germline ends. The CDR3 region has the DNA TGTGCCAGCAGCCACCTAAACACCGGGGAGCTGTTTTTT. This translates into CASSHLNTGELFF.

The rearrangement uses TRBV28 and TRBJ1-1, with 8 bases aligning to TRBD1. The CDR3 is 16 amino acids. Germline V gene sequence: CDR1 MDHEN, CDR2 SYDVKM. Trimming cost V 5 bases and J 2 bases; bases outside gene matches: 10. CDR3 amino acids: CASSPDPQGGNTEAFF. The CDR3 DNA reads TGTGCCAGCAGTCCCGACCCACAGGGGGGAAACACTGAAGCTTTCTTT.

In its sample, this clone was seen once. J is TRBJ2-1 and V is TRBV4-3, with 12 bases matching TRBD2. J was trimmed by 1 base and V by 0 bases; bases with no gene match: 10. This CDR3 has 20 amino acids. Per germline, CDR1 LGHNA and CDR2 YSLEER. CDR3 region: CASSQDGLAGTDESYNEQFF. As DNA, the CDR3 is TGCGCCAGCAGCCAAGACGGACTAGCGGGAACAGATGAATCCTACAATGAGCAGTTCTTC.

The V call is TRBV11-2, the J call TRBJ2-3, with D hard to call. The CDR3 totals 14 residues. Trimming took 6 bases from V and 1 from J, leaving 11 bases between them. The germline CDR1 and CDR2 sequences are SGHAT and FQNNGV. In DNA, the CDR3 is TGTGCCAGCAGTGCCACAGACGGCACAGATACGCAGTATTTT. It yields the protein CASSATDGTDTQYF.

V is TRBV9 and J is TRBJ2-1; possibly TRBD2 for D (7 bases). The length of the CDR3 is 16 residues. In germline, CDR1 is SGDLS, CDR2 YYNGEE. Between the trimmed V and J ends, which lost 0 bases and 2 bases, there was a span of 12 bases. CDR3 residues: CASSVGTGGPYNEQFF. CDR3 in DNA: TGTGCCAGCAGCGTAGGGACGGGGGGCCCCTACAATGAGCAGTTCTTC.

The rearrangement links TRBV28 to TRBJ2-5, with 9 positions matching TRBD2. Germline CDR1 is MDHEN and CDR2 is SYDVKM. CDR3 length equals 15 residues. V gave up 0 bases and J gave up 5 bases; unmatched junction bases: 4. CDR3 nucleotide sequence: TGTGCCAGCAGTTTATGGCGGGAGGGTAGGGAGACCCAGTACTTC. It encodes CASSLWREGRETQYF.

V usage is TRBV28 and J usage is TRBJ1-5, with unresolved D. The V and J ends lost 5 bases and 5 bases respectively, with 13 bases between them. Germline CDR1 MDHEN, CDR2 SYDVKM. The CDR3 length is 14 residues. CDR3 loop: CASSLTKSYQPQHF. The CDR3 DNA sequence: TGTGCCAGCAGTCTAACTAAATCTTATCAGCCCCAGCATTTT.

This clone was recorded once. V and J are TRBV4-1 and TRBJ2-7, with D perhaps TRBD1 (6 bases). Per the germline V gene, CDR1 is MGHRA and CDR2 is YSYEKL. This CDR3 has 16 residues. Trimming shortened V by 0 bases and J by 3 bases, and 15 bases separated the two germline ends. DNA for the CDR3: TGCGCCAGCAGCCAAGATTTCCAAGGGGGTAGCTACGAGCAGTACTTC. Amino acid sequence: CASSQDFQGGSYEQYF.

V is TRBV5-5 and J is TRBJ1-3, with D possibly matching TRBD1 (6 bases). The CDR3 length is 14 residues. The germline V and J ends were trimmed by 2 bases and 5 bases, with 11 bases remaining between them. The germline gives CDR1 SGHKS, CDR2 YYEKEE (reference sequence). The CDR3 DNA is TGTGCCAGCAGCTTCGGTACAGGGAGAAACACCATATATTTT. Its protein product is CASSFGTGRNTIYF.

The chain recombines TRBV4-2 with TRBJ2-3; D perhaps matches TRBD2 (6 bases). Deletions cut 1 base from V and 6 bases from J, with 20 bases between. In germline, CDR1 is LGHNA, CDR2 YNFKEQ. This CDR3 contains 17 residues. CDR3 sequence: CASSQVLGGRYSDTQYF. CDR3 nucleotide sequence: TGTGCCAGCAGCCAAGTTTTGGGGGGACGTTACTCTGATACGCAGTATTTT.

The rearrangement joins TRBV15 to TRBJ2-4; tentative D call: TRBD2 (5 bases). The CDR3 totals 14 residues. Germline V CDR1 and CDR2: LNHNV, YYDKDF (reference sequence). V lost 4 bases to trimming and J lost 0 bases, with 7 bases between them. This CDR3 is CATSNREAKNIQYF. The CDR3 coding sequence is TGTGCCACCAGCAACCGGGAAGCCAAAAACATTCAGTACTTC.

The chain employs TRBV7-8 and TRBJ2-7; 13 bases align to TRBD2. Per the germline V gene, CDR1 is SGHVS and CDR2 is FQNEAQ. The length of the CDR3 is 18 residues. The V segment lost 4 bases and the J segment 0 bases; nucleotides outside the gene matches: 9. The CDR3 here is CASSSDGTSGTISYEQYF. The CDR3 coding sequence is TGTGCCAGCAGCTCAGATGGGACTAGCGGGACAATCTCCTACGAGCAGTACTTC.

The rearrangement joins TRBV2 to TRBJ2-7; D is possibly TRBD2 (5 bases). Per germline, CDR1 SNHLY and CDR2 FYNNEI. The CDR3 runs to 15 residues. Between the trimmed V and J ends, which lost 8 bases and 3 bases, there was a span of 20 bases. For the CDR3, the DNA is TGTGCCAGCGTCTCCGGGAAATCTGTGTACTACGAGCAGTACTTC. This gives the protein CASVSGKSVYYEQYF.

DNA for the CDR3: TGCGCCAGTAAAGGGGCCGACAGACCGTACACTGAAGCTTTCTTT. It translates to CASKGADRPYTEAFF. The chain is built from TRBV4-1 and TRBJ1-1, with D possibly being TRBD1 (5 bases). The CDR3 sequence is 15 residues long. V gave up 9 bases and J gave up 3 bases, with 20 bases separating them. Germline CDR1 is MGHRA and CDR2 is YSYEKL.

The CDR3 protein is CASRQGATNEKLFF. In DNA, the CDR3 is TGTGCCAGCAGGCAGGGGGCAACTAATGAAAAACTGTTTTTT. This rearrangement joins TRBV27 to TRBJ1-4, with 7 bases aligning to TRBD1. The germline gives CDR1 MNHEY, CDR2 SMNVEV (reference sequence). V dropped 6 bases and J dropped 0; count of bases not matched to a gene: 1. The CDR3 contains 14 residues.

This chain links TRBV27 with TRBJ2-7, with no clear D. CDR1 is MNHEY and CDR2 is SMNVEV in the germline V gene (reference sequence). V lost 6 bases to trimming and J lost 2 bases, with 17 bases between them. This CDR3 contains 15 residues. CDR3 sequence reads: CASSPLANQTYEQYF. In DNA, the CDR3 is TGTGCCAGCAGCCCACTTGCTAACCAAACCTACGAGCAGTACTTC.

The chain has TRBV5-4 and TRBJ2-7; 8 bases are shared with TRBD2. J was trimmed by 3 bases and V by 5 bases; bases with no gene match: 10. From germline, CDR1 is SGHNT and CDR2 YYREEE (reference sequence). The CDR3 covers 15 residues. CDR3 coding DNA: TGTGCCAGCAGGCTGGTGGGTAGCGGGAACTACGAGCAGTACTTC. It is translated as CASRLVGSGNYEQYF.

The rearrangement links TRBV30 to TRBJ2-4; a possible D gene is TRBD2 (7 bases). Germline-derived CDR1 and CDR2 are GTSNPN and SVGIG (reference sequence). Trimming pared 0 bases from V and 1 base from J, leaving 13 bases between. This CDR3 is built from 16 residues. In DNA, the CDR3 is TGTGCCTGGAGTGTAGGGAGGGGGGGGGCCAAAAACATTCAGTACTTC. Translating it yields CAWSVGRGGAKNIQYF.

This sequence joins TRBV11-2 and TRBJ1-2; a weak D match, TRBD1 (6 bases). With 3 bases removed from V and 11 bases from J, the gap between germline ends came to 19 bases. Germline-derived CDR1 and CDR2 are SGHAT and FQNNGV. This CDR3 comprises 14 residues. CDR3 sequence (DNA): TGTGCCAGCAGCTTCAGGGCGGCGGCGGACAGTTACACCTTC. Residues: CASSFRAAADSYTF. Complete variable domain (other parts from reference TRBV11-2 and TRBJ1-2): EAGVAQSPRYKIIEKRQSVAFWCNPISGHATLYWYQQILGQGPKLLIQFQNNGVVDDSQLPKDRFSAERLKGVDSTLKIQPAKLEDSAVYLCASSFRAAADSYTFGSGTRLTVV.

The chain couples TRBV7-3 to TRBJ1-2; TRBD1 is a possible D gene (6 bases). Germline CDR1 SGHTA, CDR2 FQGTGA. The CDR3 consists of 15 residues. Trimming shortened V by 6 bases and J by 2 bases, and 16 bases separated the two germline ends. CDR3 loop: CASRRTHRDNYGYTF. CDR3 in DNA: TGTGCCAGCAGACGAACCCACAGGGACAACTATGGCTACACCTTC.

This clone was observed once. The chain is built from TRBV7-8 and TRBJ2-7; D uncertain. V dropped 10 bases and J dropped 5 bases, with 6 bases sitting between them. Germline loops: CDR1 SGHVS, CDR2 FQNEAQ. The CDR3 has 9 amino acids. The CDR3: CATGDEQYF. CDR3 nucleotide sequence: TGTGCCACAGGCGACGAGCAGTACTTC.

This clone was counted between two and nine times. CDR3 nucleotides: TGTGCCAGTATGCGATCTACCGGGACTAGCGGTCCCTACGAGCAGTACTTC. Encoded protein: CASMRSTGTSGPYEQYF. This chain uses TRBV27 with TRBJ2-7; TRBD2 matches at 11 bases. Germline V gives CDR1 MNHEY, CDR2 SMNVEV (reference sequence). With 9 bases clipped from V and 2 bases from J, the junction kept 15 bases outside the gene matches. The CDR3 is 17 amino acids.